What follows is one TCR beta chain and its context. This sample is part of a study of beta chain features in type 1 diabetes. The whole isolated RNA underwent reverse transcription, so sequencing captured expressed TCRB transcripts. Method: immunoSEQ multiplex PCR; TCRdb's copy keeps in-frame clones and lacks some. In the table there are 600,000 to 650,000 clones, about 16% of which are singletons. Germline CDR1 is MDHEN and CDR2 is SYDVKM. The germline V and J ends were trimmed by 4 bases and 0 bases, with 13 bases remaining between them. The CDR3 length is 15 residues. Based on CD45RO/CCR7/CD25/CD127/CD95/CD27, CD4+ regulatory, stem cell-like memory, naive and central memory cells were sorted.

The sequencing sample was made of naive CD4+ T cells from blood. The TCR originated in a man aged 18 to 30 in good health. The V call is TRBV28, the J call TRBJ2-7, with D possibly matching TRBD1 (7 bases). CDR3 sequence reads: CASSSPGGISYEQYF. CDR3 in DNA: TGTGCCAGCAGTTCGCCAGGGGGGATCTCCTACGAGCAGTACTTC.